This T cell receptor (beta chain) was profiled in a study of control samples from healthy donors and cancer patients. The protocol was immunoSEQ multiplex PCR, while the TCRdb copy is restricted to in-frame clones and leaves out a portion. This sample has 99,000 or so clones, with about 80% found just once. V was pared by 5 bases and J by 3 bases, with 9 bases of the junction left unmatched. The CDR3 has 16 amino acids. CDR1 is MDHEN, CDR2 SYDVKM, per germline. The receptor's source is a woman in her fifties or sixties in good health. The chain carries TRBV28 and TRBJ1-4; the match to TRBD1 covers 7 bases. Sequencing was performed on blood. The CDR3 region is CASSLTGLRPNEKLFF. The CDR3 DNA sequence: TGTGCCAGCAGTCTGACAGGGTTAAGACCTAATGAAAAACTGTTTTTT.